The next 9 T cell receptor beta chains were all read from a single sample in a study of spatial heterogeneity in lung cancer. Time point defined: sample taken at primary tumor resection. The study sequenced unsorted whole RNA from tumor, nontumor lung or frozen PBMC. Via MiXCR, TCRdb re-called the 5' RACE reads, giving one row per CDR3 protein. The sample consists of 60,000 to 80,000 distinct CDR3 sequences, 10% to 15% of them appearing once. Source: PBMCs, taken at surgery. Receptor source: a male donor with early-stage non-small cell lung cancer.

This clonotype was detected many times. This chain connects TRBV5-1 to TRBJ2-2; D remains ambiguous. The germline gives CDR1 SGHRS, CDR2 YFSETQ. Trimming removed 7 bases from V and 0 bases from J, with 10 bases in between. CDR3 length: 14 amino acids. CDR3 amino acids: CASCWEANTGELFF. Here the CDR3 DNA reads TGCGCCAGCTGTTGGGAAGCGAACACCGGGGAGCTGTTTTTT.

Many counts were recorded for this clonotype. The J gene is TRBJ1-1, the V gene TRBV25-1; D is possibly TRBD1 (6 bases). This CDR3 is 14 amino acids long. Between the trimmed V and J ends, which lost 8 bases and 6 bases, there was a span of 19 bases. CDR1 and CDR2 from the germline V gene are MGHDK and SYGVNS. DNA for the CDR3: TGTGCCAGCGCCTCTGGGGGGGCTGTAGCTGAAGCTTTCTTT. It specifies CASASGGAVAEAFF.

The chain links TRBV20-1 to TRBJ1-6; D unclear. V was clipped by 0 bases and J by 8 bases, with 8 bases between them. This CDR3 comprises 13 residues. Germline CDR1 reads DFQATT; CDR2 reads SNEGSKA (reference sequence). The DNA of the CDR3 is TGCAGTGCTAGAGACAGGCTTGATTCACCCCTCCACTTT. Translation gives CSARDRLDSPLHF.

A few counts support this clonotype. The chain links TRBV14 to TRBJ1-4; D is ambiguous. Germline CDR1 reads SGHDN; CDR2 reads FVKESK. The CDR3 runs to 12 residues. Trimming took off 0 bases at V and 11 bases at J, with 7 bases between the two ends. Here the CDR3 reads CASSQDSSKLFF. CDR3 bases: TGTGCCAGCAGCCAAGACAGTAGTAAACTGTTTTTT.

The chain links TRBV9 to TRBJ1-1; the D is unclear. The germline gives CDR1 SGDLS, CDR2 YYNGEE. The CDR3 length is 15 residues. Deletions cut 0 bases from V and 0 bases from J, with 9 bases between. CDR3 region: CASSVVGLMNTEAFF. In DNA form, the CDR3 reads TGTGCCAGCAGCGTAGTGGGCCTCATGAACACTGAAGCTTTCTTT.

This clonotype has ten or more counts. The CDR3 sequence: CASSQEGELAEQYF. The CDR3 bases are TGCGCCAGCAGCCAAGAAGGCGAACTGGCCGAGCAGTACTTC. The chain recombines TRBV4-3 with TRBJ2-7; D is unresolved. V was cut by 0 bases and J by 6 bases, with 12 bases left in between. CDR3 length equals 14 residues. Germline values: CDR1 LGHNA, CDR2 YSLEER.

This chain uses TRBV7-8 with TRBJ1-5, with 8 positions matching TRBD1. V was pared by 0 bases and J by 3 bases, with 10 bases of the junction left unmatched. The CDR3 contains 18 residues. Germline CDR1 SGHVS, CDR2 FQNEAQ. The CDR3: CASSLALLGRGHNQPQHF. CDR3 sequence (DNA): TGTGCCAGCAGCTTAGCGCTATTGGGCAGGGGGCACAATCAGCCCCAGCATTTT.

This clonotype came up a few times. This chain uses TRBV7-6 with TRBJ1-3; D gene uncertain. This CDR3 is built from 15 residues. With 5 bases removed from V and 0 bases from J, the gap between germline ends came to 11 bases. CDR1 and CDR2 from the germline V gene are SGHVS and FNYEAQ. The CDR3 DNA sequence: TGTGCCAGCAGCCGAGGAGCGAGCTCTGGAAACACCATATATTTT. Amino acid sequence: CASSRGASSGNTIYF.

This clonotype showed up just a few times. CDR3 sequence: CASRRDNYEQYF. CDR3 sequence (DNA): TGTGCCAGCAGGAGGGACAACTACGAGCAGTACTTC. V is TRBV6-5 and J is TRBJ2-7; a weak D match, TRBD1 (6 bases). CDR3 length: 12 amino acids. The ends were cut back, 6 bases at V and 3 bases at J, with 9 bases in the middle. CDR1 and CDR2 (germline): MNHEY, SVGAGI.